These 30 T cell receptor beta chains were all obtained from the same sample, sequenced in a study of beta chain features in type 1 diabetes listed by TCRdb under 2018. Overall study outcomes, separate from this receptor: Type 1 diabetes patients showed a moderate but significant shortening of TCRB CDR3 length in all four CD4+ subsets.

Preparation of the library involved the immunoSEQ multiplex PCR assay. The entire isolated RNA was reverse transcribed using the High Capacity cDNA Reverse Transcription Kit, and thus expressed TCRB transcripts were sequenced. TCRdb re-hosts the immuneACCESS table, in-frame sequences only. Its copies lack some clones; in the studies checked, an unresolved V gene accounts for under half of them, and the cause for the rest is not known. The sample table lists over 200,000 clones, approximately 10% of them with a count of one. 0.017% of the sample comes from the top ten. These receptors' targets are unknown. Sequencing was performed on naive CD4+ T cells from blood. The intended sense of this specimen's cell subset or site label: true naive CD4+ T cells. These receptors came from a man aged 30-40 years with type 1 diabetes.

There are a few counts of this clone. J is TRBJ2-7 and V is TRBV18, with 12 bases aligning to TRBD1. V gave up 3 bases and J gave up 3 bases; unmatched junction bases: 6. The CDR3 has 16 amino acids. The germline V gene has CDR1 KGHSH and CDR2 LQKENI. The CDR3 sequence: CASSPVRDRGLYEQYF. The CDR3 coding sequence is TGTGCCAGCTCACCGGTCCGGGACAGGGGGCTCTACGAGCAGTACTTC.

The rearrangement uses TRBV30 and TRBJ1-2, with D unclear. The CDR3 totals 11 residues. Germline lookup yields CDR1 GTSNPN and CDR2 SVGIG (reference sequence). V was trimmed by 5 bases and J by 4 bases, leaving 8 bases between them. The CDR3 nucleotides are TGTGCCTGGGTCGGGAGCTATGGCTACACCTTC. The encoded protein is CAWVGSYGYTF.

Only a few counts were recorded for this clone. The chain couples TRBV29-1 to TRBJ2-7, with D maybe TRBD1 (6 bases). Per the germline V gene, CDR1 is SQVTM and CDR2 is ANQGSEA. CDR3 length: 13 amino acids. Trimming took 7 bases from V and 2 from J, leaving 15 bases between them. As DNA, the CDR3 is TGCAGCGCTCATGGGACAAGGACCTACGAGCAGTACTTC. Encoded protein: CSAHGTRTYEQYF.

This clone was detected a few times. In DNA form, the CDR3 reads TGTGCCAGCAGCCGAGCGAACACTGAAGCTTTCTTT. It specifies CASSRANTEAFF. The V call is TRBV28, the J call TRBJ1-1; no clear D gene. CDR1 is MDHEN, CDR2 SYDVKM, per germline. The V and J ends lost 6 bases and 1 base respectively, with 6 bases between them. This CDR3 comprises 12 residues.

This clone was counted a few times. CDR3 loop: CSVMTGNQPQHF. The CDR3 DNA reads TGCAGCGTTATGACAGGGAATCAGCCCCAGCATTTT. J is TRBJ1-5 and V is TRBV29-1; TRBD1 aligns across 7 bases. This CDR3 contains 12 residues. Trimming took 5 bases from V and 4 from J; bases not matched to a gene: 2. Germline V lookup: CDR1 SQVTM, CDR2 ANQGSEA.

This clone has a handful of counts. V is TRBV30 and J is TRBJ1-5; D is perhaps TRBD1 (6 bases). The CDR3 spans 13 residues. The germline V gene encodes CDR1 GTSNPN and CDR2 SVGIG (reference sequence). Between the trimmed V and J ends, which lost 7 bases and 0 bases, there was a span of 10 bases. For the CDR3, the DNA is TGTGCCTCCGGACAGAATAGCAATCAGCCCCAGCATTTT. Encoded protein: CASGQNSNQPQHF.

This clone has more than one count but fewer than ten. The genes are TRBV6-1 and TRBJ2-7; TRBD1 matches 8 bases. V lost 6 bases and J lost 4; bases outside the gene matches: 8. This CDR3 comprises 14 residues. Germline V gene lookup returns CDR1 MNHNS and CDR2 SASEGT. The CDR3: CASRRGGQGYEQYF. The CDR3 DNA reads as TGTGCCAGCAGGAGGGGCGGACAGGGATACGAGCAGTACTTC.

This rearrangement joins TRBV25-1 to TRBJ1-2; TRBD1 is a possible D gene (6 bases). Germline V CDR1 and CDR2: MGHDK, SYGVNS. This CDR3 spans 13 amino acids. V was trimmed by 6 bases and J by 4 bases, leaving 12 bases between them. CDR3 nucleotide sequence: TGTGCCAGCAGCCCCACAGGGAGCTATGGCTACACCTTC. Its translation: CASSPTGSYGYTF.

In its sample, this clone was seen a few times. This chain connects TRBV2 to TRBJ1-5; D unresolved. This CDR3 has 16 residues. Germline-derived CDR1 and CDR2 are SNHLY and FYNNEI. The germline V and J ends were trimmed by 6 bases and 2 bases, with 17 bases remaining between them. The CDR3 is CASSKMGREGNQPQHF. In DNA, the CDR3 is TGTGCCAGCAGCAAAATGGGCCGGGAGGGCAATCAGCCCCAGCATTTT.

The chain is built from TRBV19 and TRBJ2-1; possible D gene TRBD2, 5 bases. Looked up from germline, CDR1 is LNHDA and CDR2 is SQIVND (reference sequence). Trimming stripped 10 bases from V and 3 bases from J, with 16 bases between. CDR3 length: 14 residues. CDR3 sequence: CATSLETSYNEQFF. The DNA of the CDR3 is TGTGCCACCTCCTTGGAAACTAGCTACAATGAGCAGTTCTTC.

The rearrangement uses TRBV9 and TRBJ2-2; 7 nucleotides align to TRBD2. Germline CDR1 SGDLS, CDR2 YYNGEE. The ends lost 3 bases at V and 3 bases at J; junction bases unmatched: 5. The CDR3 extends over 15 amino acids. CDR3 nucleotides: TGTGCCAGCAGCGGCCGGGACTATTACACCGGGGAGCTGTTTTTT. Amino acids: CASSGRDYYTGELFF.

The rearrangement uses TRBV19 and TRBJ2-3, with D possibly being TRBD2 (5 bases). The V and J ends lost 3 bases and 3 bases respectively, with 10 bases between them. The germline gives CDR1 LNHDA, CDR2 SQIVND (reference sequence). CDR3 size: 14 residues. In DNA, the CDR3 is TGTGCCAGTAGTATCTCGGGGAGAACAGATACGCAGTATTTT. Protein sequence: CASSISGRTDTQYF.

In its sample, this clone was seen a few times. The V call is TRBV5-1, the J call TRBJ2-4, with D maybe TRBD2 (5 bases). The CDR3 loop spans 16 amino acids. In germline, CDR1 is SGHRS, CDR2 YFSETQ. Trimming shortened V by 2 bases and J by 2 bases, and 14 bases separated the two germline ends. The CDR3 coding sequence is TGCGCCAGCAGCTTCGGACTGGGTGGGTCCAAAAACATTCAGTACTTC. Its protein is CASSFGLGGSKNIQYF.

This clone was seen more than once but under ten times. The CDR3 sequence: CASFQGSVLTDTQYF. DNA of the CDR3: TGCGCCAGCTTCCAGGGTAGTGTACTCACAGATACGCAGTATTTT. This chain links TRBV5-1 with TRBJ2-3; the D gene is possibly TRBD1 (5 bases). The germline V gene encodes CDR1 SGHRS and CDR2 YFSETQ. V was trimmed by 7 bases and J by 2 bases, leaving 17 bases between them. The CDR3 covers 15 residues.

This chain connects TRBV6-5 to TRBJ1-1; TRBD1 agrees at 7 bases. The CDR3 spans 13 residues. The J segment lost 3 bases and the V segment lost 6 bases, leaving 4 bases of the junction unmatched. The V gene's germline CDR1 is MNHEY and CDR2 SVGAGI. CDR3 coding DNA: TGTGCCAGCAGGCGGGACAGCTACACTGAAGCTTTCTTT. The encoded protein is CASRRDSYTEAFF.

In its sample, this clone was seen a few times. The chain has TRBV13 and TRBJ2-6, with D possibly being TRBD2 (6 bases). Germline CDR1 PRHDT, CDR2 FYEKMQ (reference sequence). This CDR3 is built from 18 residues. V lost 3 bases to trimming and J lost 4 bases, with 19 bases between them. The CDR3 sequence: CASSLGRSSSSGANVLTF. CDR3 DNA: TGTGCCAGCAGCTTGGGGAGGAGTTCCTCCTCGGGGGCCAACGTCCTGACTTTC.

V usage is TRBV6-4 and J usage is TRBJ1-2; 8 bases align to TRBD1. The V gene's germline CDR1 is MRHNA and CDR2 SNTAGT. This CDR3 is built from 15 residues. With 0 bases clipped from V and 8 bases from J, the junction kept 8 bases outside the gene matches. CDR3 in DNA: TGTGCCAGCAGTGACTCCCGGCCAGGGGGCGGAGGCTACACCTTC. Amino acids: CASSDSRPGGGGYTF.

This clone occurred a few times. The J gene is TRBJ2-1, the V gene TRBV19; a possible D gene is TRBD2 (6 bases). The CDR3 runs 13 residues. From germline, CDR1 is LNHDA and CDR2 SQIVND (reference sequence). Between the trimmed V and J ends, which lost 8 bases and 7 bases, there was a span of 15 bases. The CDR3 loop reads CASGGYRINEQFF. In DNA form, the CDR3 reads TGTGCCAGTGGGGGGTACAGGATAAATGAGCAGTTCTTC.

The chain links TRBV6-5 to TRBJ2-2; D gene ambiguous. This CDR3 is 14 amino acids long. CDR1 and CDR2 from the germline V gene are MNHEY and SVGAGI. The ends were cut back, 2 bases at V and 3 bases at J, with 7 bases in the middle. The CDR3 region has the DNA TGTGCCAGCAGTTACCTCGGGTACACCGGGGAGCTGTTTTTT. This gives the protein CASSYLGYTGELFF.

This clone has a handful of counts. The rearrangement links TRBV5-4 to TRBJ2-5, with no clear D. Germline CDR1 SGHNT, CDR2 YYREEE (reference sequence). Trimming took 4 bases from V and 2 from J, leaving 6 bases between them. This CDR3 comprises 12 residues. CDR3 DNA sequence: TGTGCCAGCAGCAGACAACAAGAGACCCAGTACTTC. It specifies CASSRQQETQYF.

This chain links TRBV30 with TRBJ1-6; TRBD1 agrees at 9 bases. Germline loops: CDR1 GTSNPN, CDR2 SVGIG (reference sequence). The V and J ends lost 5 bases and 10 bases, in that order; junction bases with no gene match: 12. CDR3 length: 15 residues. The CDR3 spells CAWSLLTGGESPLHF. For the CDR3, the DNA is TGTGCCTGGTCCCTTTTGACAGGGGGAGAATCACCCCTCCACTTT.

The rearrangement links TRBV7-8 to TRBJ2-4; 9 positions agree with TRBD2. Losses at the gene ends were 1 base for V and 0 bases for J; bases not matched to a gene: 7. Germline V gene data show CDR1 as SGHVS and CDR2 as FQNEAQ. The CDR3 is made up of 18 amino acids. CDR3 loop: CASSLGRRGGLAKNIQYF. CDR3 in DNA: TGTGCCAGCAGCTTAGGAAGGCGGGGGGGCCTAGCCAAAAACATTCAGTACTTC.

This clone has only a few counts. The chain's CDR3 is CASSSHGTGVEAFF. DNA of the CDR3: TGTGCCAGCAGCTCTCACGGGACGGGAGTGGAAGCTTTCTTT. The chain employs TRBV7-3 and TRBJ1-1; weak D call: TRBD1 (5 bases). V dropped 4 bases and J dropped 8 bases, with 17 bases sitting between them. The length of the CDR3 is 14 residues. CDR1 is SGHTA and CDR2 is FQGTGA in the germline V gene.

The V gene is TRBV7-2, the J gene TRBJ2-1, with 7 nucleotides matching TRBD2. The CDR3 covers 15 residues. Trimming at V came to 5 bases and at J to 0 bases, leaving 4 bases not matched to a gene. The germline V gene encodes CDR1 SGHTA and CDR2 FQGNSA. DNA of the CDR3: TGTGCCAGCAGCCTGCGACTAGCCTCCTACAATGAGCAGTTCTTC. Amino acids: CASSLRLASYNEQFF.

This clone was counted a few times. This chain uses TRBV25-1 with TRBJ1-6, with 7 bases matching TRBD1. The CDR3 extends over 15 amino acids. After removal of 6 bases from V and 7 bases from J, the junction contained 9 bases not matched to a gene. The germline V gene encodes CDR1 MGHDK and CDR2 SYGVNS. The DNA of the CDR3 is TGTGCCAGCAGCCAAACAGGGGCCGAGAATTCACCCCTCCACTTT. Protein product: CASSQTGAENSPLHF.

The chain has TRBV28 and TRBJ2-6, with no clear D. The CDR3 spans 15 residues. Germline lookup yields CDR1 MDHEN and CDR2 SYDVKM. V was pared by 3 bases and J by 1 base, with 7 bases between. CDR3 region: CASSLQFSGANVLTF. DNA for the CDR3: TGTGCCAGCAGTTTGCAGTTTTCTGGGGCCAACGTCCTGACTTTC.

This chain links TRBV19 with TRBJ2-3; 8 nucleotides align to TRBD1. The CDR3 contains 16 residues. The J segment lost 1 base and the V segment lost 4 bases, leaving 7 bases of the junction unmatched. The germline V gene has CDR1 LNHDA and CDR2 SQIVND (reference sequence). The CDR3 sequence: CASSTRTGFGTDTQYF. For the CDR3, the DNA is TGTGCCAGTAGTACCCGGACAGGGTTTGGCACAGATACGCAGTATTTT.

V and J are TRBV7-2 and TRBJ2-1, with D maybe TRBD1 (5 bases). Trimming shortened V by 3 bases and J by 5 bases, and 11 bases separated the two germline ends. CDR1 SGHTA and CDR2 FQGNSA come from the germline V gene. This CDR3 region has 14 residues. The CDR3 DNA follows: TGTGCCAGCAGCTTTACGACAGAAAACAATGAGCAGTTCTTC. Protein: CASSFTTENNEQFF.

This clone was seen more than once but under ten times. The V gene is TRBV7-9, the J gene TRBJ1-5, with TRBD1 identical over 8 bases. CDR3 length: 16 amino acids. The V and J ends lost 5 bases and 0 bases, in that order; junction bases with no gene match: 6. Per the germline V gene, CDR1 is SEHNR and CDR2 is FQNEAQ (reference sequence). The CDR3 DNA reads TGTGCCAGCAGCAAACAGGGGGAAGTTAGCAATCAGCCCCAGCATTTT. This gives the protein CASSKQGEVSNQPQHF. Drawing the rest from reference TRBV7-9 and TRBJ1-5, the complete variable domain is DTGVSQNPRHKITKRGQNVTFRCDPISEHNRLYWYRQTLGQGPEFLTYFQNEAQLEKSRLLSDRFSAERPKGSFSTLEIQRTEQGDSAMYLCASSKQGEVSNQPQHFGDGTRLSIL.

This clone has just a few counts. The chain couples TRBV4-3 to TRBJ2-5; weak D call: TRBD2 (6 bases). There are 16 residues in the CDR3. The germline V gene has CDR1 LGHNA and CDR2 YSLEER. Trimming removed 4 bases at V and 2 bases at J, with 17 bases between. CDR3 region: CASSPAIGSGQETQYF. The DNA of the CDR3 is TGCGCCAGCAGCCCCGCTATAGGTAGCGGACAAGAGACCCAGTACTTC.